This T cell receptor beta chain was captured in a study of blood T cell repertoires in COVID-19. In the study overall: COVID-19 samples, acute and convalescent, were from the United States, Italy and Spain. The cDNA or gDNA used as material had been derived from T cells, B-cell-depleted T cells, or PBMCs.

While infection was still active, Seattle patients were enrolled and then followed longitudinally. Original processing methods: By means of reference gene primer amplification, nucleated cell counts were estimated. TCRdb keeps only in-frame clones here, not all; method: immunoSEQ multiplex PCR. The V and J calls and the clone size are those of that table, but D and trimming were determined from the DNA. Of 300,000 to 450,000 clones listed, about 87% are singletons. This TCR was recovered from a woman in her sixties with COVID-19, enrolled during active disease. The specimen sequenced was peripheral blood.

CDR3 DNA: TGTGCCAGCAGCGGCTTGGGACAGATTCTTATGAATGAGCAGTTCTTC. Protein: CASSGLGQILMNEQFF. The V gene is TRBV7-9, the J gene TRBJ2-1; 7 positions agree with TRBD1. Germline loops: CDR1 SEHNR, CDR2 FQNEAQ (reference sequence). Trimming removed 5 bases from V and 7 bases from J; junction bases left unmatched: 14. CDR3 length: 16 amino acids.